This TCR beta chain was observed in a study of cytomegalovirus exposure and HLA in healthy donors (dated by TCRdb to about 2017). Context from the whole study: An earlier analysis of fewer than 750 of the donors reported 250 to 300 Gb of sequence data and 117 million unique TCR beta sequences obtained from roughly 180 million T cells. About 320 gigabases of sequencing data and tens of millions of unique TCR sequences were included in an early release covering around 650 HLA-typed donors. Of the roughly 400 genotyped donors, 81% were placed in the genetic ancestry cluster associated with self-reported Caucasian donors. The study was designed to test whether signatures of past pathogen exposure could be identified by cataloging public T cell receptors. The study used immunosequencing to profile the T cell repertoires of under 700 subjects and linked those repertoires to cytomegalovirus serostatus. Along with the approximately 600-subject first cohort, a separate validation cohort of roughly 110 different subjects was used. The study combined high-throughput TCR immunosequencing, statistical association of individual TCRs with disease status, and machine learning to predict cytomegalovirus infection status. In a later analysis, previously published TCR beta repertoires from 670 or so donors were re-analyzed and high-resolution HLA genotyping was added so that TCR occurrence patterns could be studied. In the later analysis, no new phenotypic data were used to find candidate immune exposures; instead, reliance was placed on TCR beta sequences and their occurrence across donors. To decide whether each TCR beta V gene segment behaved as functional or pseudogenic, an earlier analysis of some 540 of the donors relied on high-throughput TCR beta sequencing. Alongside the repertoire data, information on donor age, sex, ethnicity and CMV serostatus was compiled. A later genetic analysis took genome-wide SNP genotypes for about 65% of the roughly 670 donors and used that subset as a discovery cohort. All discovery cohort repertoires had been generated on a single sequencing platform. HLA typing covered class I and class II loci at four-digit resolution. The number of typed donors differed by locus: about 620-630 for A, B, C, DRB1 and DQB1; 500 to 550 for DQA1; fewer than 610 for DPA1; and around 470 for DPB1. Four or five DR-DQ haplotypes were treated as single units for association and clustering because of strong linkage in the cohort. Among roughly 370 genotyped donors of the cohort, an average of approximately 240,000 unique TCR beta nucleotide sequences were sequenced per donor, roughly 20% of them non-productive.

The cohort consisted of 600 to 750 healthy bone marrow donors. At the time of sampling, every cohort member was nominally healthy, though immune exposures that went unrecorded were likely present. The donor was CMV seropositive and belonged to the group of about 290 seropositive cohort members. A peripheral blood sample was collected from each donor, and TCR beta sequencing was performed on peripheral blood mononuclear cells. The Qiagen DNeasy Blood Extraction Kit was used to extract genomic DNA from the blood cell samples. Libraries were made using the immunoSEQ multiplex PCR assay. A mixture of 60 forward primers for TCR Vbeta segments and 13 reverse primers for TCR Jbeta segments was used in the multiplex PCR. The CDR3 region of rearranged TCR beta genes was amplified from genomic DNA by a multiplex PCR assay. Amplified TCR beta libraries were sequenced as 87-base-pair reads on the Illumina HiSeq System. In the paper's pipeline: A later analysis counted approximately 84 million unique TCR beta chains across the approximately 700 repertoires, and roughly 11 million of these chains were shared by at least two donors. A nearest-neighbor algorithm error-corrected the raw reads and collapsed the reads into unique sequences, merging closely related sequences to remove PCR and sequencing errors. To assign V, D and J gene segments, CDR3 sequences were aligned to IMGT reference sequences. For a sequence to be retained, at least a six-nucleotide match to both a V gene segment and a J gene segment was required. Rearrangements were classified as productive when the CDR3 lacked stop codons and remained in frame with V and J, and all other rearrangements were classified as non-productive. Following IMGT convention, CDR3 was defined as the stretch from the second conserved V-encoded cysteine to the conserved J-encoded phenylalanine. The earlier analysis of fewer than 700 of the donors excluded sequences that lacked an unambiguous match to a single V gene segment. In an earlier analysis of some 590 of the donors, V segments were called functional above 56.7% productive rearrangements and were called segregating when the between-donor standard deviation exceeded 5%. A statistical classification framework was built to diagnose cytomegalovirus status from the catalog of TCR beta chain sequences. V and J gene assignment, in a later analysis, came from comparing TCR nucleotide sequences with IMGT/GENE-DB human TR gene sequences. Using the TCRdist pipeline, a later analysis assigned CDR3 sequences along with most-parsimonious VDJ recombination scenarios. In a later analysis, every TCR beta chain was defined by the combination of its CDR3 amino acid sequence and its V-gene family, and reads without a unique V-gene family were dropped. As a way to deal with suspected cross-contamination and a sequencing artifact, a later analysis dropped more than 500 nucleotide sequences that were highly shared and had low generation probability. In a later analysis, a clonal expansion index for each public chain was calculated from normalized within-repertoire ranks of inferred template counts. A later analysis computed generation probabilities with a VDJ recombination model fitted to out-of-frame rearrangements, and checked the results against IGoR. Hypergeometric tests were used in a later analysis to score TCR-TCR, TCR-HLA and TCR-CMV co-occurrence, with a repertoire-size bias correction applied to the TCR pairs. In a later analysis, false discovery rates were estimated by permuting HLA or CMV assignments 20 times. In a later analysis, co-occurring TCRs were grouped using DBSCAN, with TCRdist sequence similarity added in when clustering inside HLA-allele-positive subsets. Repertoires with fewer than 30,000 or more than 120,000 public chains, plus five repertoires with anomalous nucleotide sharing, were excluded from co-occurrence clustering. The immuneACCESS repertoire file appears here via TCRdb, limited to in-frame rearrangements. These files lack a portion of the clones; in checked studies, under half of the deficit traces to unresolved V genes, and the cause of the others is not known. V and J calls and clone size are copied from that table; D and trimming were computed from the DNA. This sample comprises 93,000 or so clones, around 77% of them detected only once. The ten most abundant clones make up over 4% of the sample.

The table lists this clone with a few counts. Its antigen specificity is not known. Base qualities are not at hand, and no much larger clone is one base apart. The research as a whole found: While some public TCRs were present in many individuals, most TCR sequences turned up only very rarely across donors. At a false discovery rate of 0.05, a later analysis linked around 15,000 TCR beta sequences to specific HLA alleles. Most CMV-associated TCR beta chains appeared to be HLA-restricted in a later analysis, and the HLA associations seemed to be driven largely by CMV exposure. Linkage disequilibrium might explain the correlated functional status among segregating V segments, but an unknown experimental factor could not be ruled out. Because some donors lacked HLA typing at each locus, the association tests relied only on the typed subset. The classifier was reported to diagnose cytomegalovirus status with high specificity and sensitivity in both the original and validation cohorts. In this cohort, only TCR beta chains were sequenced, and detectable features were limited by the absence of alpha or paired-chain data. The sequencing pipeline was judged likely to have produced a cluster of highly shared sequence variants as a technical artifact. According to a later analysis, parvovirus B19, influenza, CMV and Epstein-Barr virus appeared linked to several top co-occurrence clusters. In a later genetic analysis, fewer N-insertions in productive TCRs were reported among donors in an Asian-associated ancestry cluster than the roughly 640-donor mean. In the study, about 150 TCR beta chains were listed as associated with cytomegalovirus. In a later analysis, HLA-associated TCR beta chains were found to be more clonally expanded and to have lower generation probabilities than equally common non-associated chains. A further reported finding was that TCR beta sequences accurately predicted the HLA-A and HLA-B alleles for most subjects in the first cohort. The presence/absence analyses assumed that sequencing depth was roughly uniform across donors, and that assumption may not be true. In a later genetic analysis, a missense DCLRE1C variant was associated with V-gene and J-gene trimming of TCR beta chains, and the association was replicated in an independent cohort. Assigning TCR associations to individual alleles was difficult when HLA alleles, especially DR and DQ, strongly co-occurred. An earlier analysis of 587 of the donors showed that most TCR beta V segments appeared in productive rearrangements either about 87% or about 30% of the time, which broadly matched IMGT annotations. According to the authors, the approach could potentially be generalized to other disease states and immunological phenotypes. In vitro tests confirmed that three of the cytomegalovirus-associated TCR beta chains recognize cytomegalovirus antigens. The only immune exposure information available for the cohort was CMV serostatus. Fewer than 20 rarely observed V segments, including chromosome 9 orphons, were excluded from the earlier analysis of some 590 of the donors because counts were too low. In a later analysis, the rate of TCR association differed among HLA loci, with DRB1 alleles having the most associated TCRs and HLA-C alleles having the fewest.

This sequence was found in a man aged 45 to 65 in good health and CMV-seropositive. The material sequenced was PBMCs.

For the CDR3, the sequence is CSVEEGETQYF. Here is the DNA: TGCAGCGTTGAAGAGGGCGAGACCCAGTACTTC. The chain uses TRBV29-1 and TRBJ2-5, with the D gene uncertain. V drops 0 bases and J drops 5 bases, leaving 4 bases in between. CDR1 and CDR2 are read off the germline V gene as SQVTM and ANQGSEA. From cysteine to phenylalanine, the CDR3 is 11 amino acids long. The CDR3 DNA has 33 bases and is translated from base 1.